The clone carrying this T cell receptor beta chain has only a few counts. This sample is drawn from a study of technical replicates of blood from a handful of donors. Germline CDR1 and CDR2: SGHAT and FQDESV (reference sequence). Losses at the gene ends were 5 bases for V and 10 bases for J; bases not matched to a gene: 5. CDR3 size: 14 residues. Sequenced by immunoSEQ multiplex PCR; TCRdb stores in-frame clones only, minus some. Found here are 90,000 or so clones, approximately 95% of them singletons; the top ten hold more than 0.3%. The gene calls are TRBV11-1 and TRBJ2-1; 13 nucleotides match TRBD2. The source is a human donor in good health. Sequences were obtained from T cells isolated from PBMCs. The DNA for the CDR3 is TGTGCCAGCAGCCGGACTAGCGGGAGAGGCGAGCAGTTCTTC. It encodes CASSRTSGRGEQFF.